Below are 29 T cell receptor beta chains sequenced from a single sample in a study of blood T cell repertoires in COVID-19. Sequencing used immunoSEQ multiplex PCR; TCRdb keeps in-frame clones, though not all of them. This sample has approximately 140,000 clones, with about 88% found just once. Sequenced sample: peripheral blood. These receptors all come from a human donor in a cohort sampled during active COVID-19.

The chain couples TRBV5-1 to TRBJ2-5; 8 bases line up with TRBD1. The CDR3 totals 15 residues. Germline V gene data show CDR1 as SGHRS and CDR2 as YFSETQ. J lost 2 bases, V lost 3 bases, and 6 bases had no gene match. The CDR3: CASSWMDREQETQYF. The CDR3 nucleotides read TGCGCCAGCAGCTGGATGGACAGGGAACAAGAGACCCAGTACTTC.

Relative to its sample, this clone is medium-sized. CDR3 in amino acids: CSASPGVGDTEAFF. CDR3 in DNA: TGCAGTGCTAGTCCAGGGGTCGGGGACACTGAAGCTTTCTTT. The V call is TRBV20-1, the J call TRBJ1-1; D is possibly TRBD1 (6 bases). The CDR3 spans 14 residues. The V end lost 3 bases, the J end lost 3 bases, and 14 bases lay between the germline ends. The germline V gene has CDR1 DFQATT and CDR2 SNEGSKA (reference sequence).

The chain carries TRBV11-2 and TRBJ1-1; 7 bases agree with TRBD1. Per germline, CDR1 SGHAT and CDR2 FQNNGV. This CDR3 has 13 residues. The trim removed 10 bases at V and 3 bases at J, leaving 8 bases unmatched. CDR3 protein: CATSRDRDTEAFF. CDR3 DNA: TGTGCCACTTCCCGGGACAGAGACACTGAAGCTTTCTTT.

The CDR3 sequence is CASSPPVDGEDRETQYF. Here the CDR3 DNA reads TGTGCCAGCTCACCACCGGTAGACGGGGAGGATCGAGAGACCCAGTACTTC. This rearrangement joins TRBV18 to TRBJ2-5, with D perhaps TRBD2 (6 bases). V gave up 0 bases and J gave up 4 bases, with 18 bases separating them. Germline CDR1 is KGHSH and CDR2 is LQKENI. The CDR3 has 17 residues.

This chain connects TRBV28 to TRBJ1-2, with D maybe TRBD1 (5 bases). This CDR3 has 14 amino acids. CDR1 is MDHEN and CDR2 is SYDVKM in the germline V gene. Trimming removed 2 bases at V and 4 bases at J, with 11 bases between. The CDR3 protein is CASSLGGAGYGYTF. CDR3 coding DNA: TGTGCCAGCAGTTTAGGAGGGGCAGGCTATGGCTACACCTTC.

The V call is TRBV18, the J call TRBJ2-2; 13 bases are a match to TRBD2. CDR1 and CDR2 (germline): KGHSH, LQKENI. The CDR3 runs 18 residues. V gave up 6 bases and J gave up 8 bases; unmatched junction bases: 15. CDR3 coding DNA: TGTGCCAGCTCTCGACGGACTAGCGGGGGACCATCAGCGGGGGAGCTGTTTTTT. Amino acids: CASSRRTSGGPSAGELFF.

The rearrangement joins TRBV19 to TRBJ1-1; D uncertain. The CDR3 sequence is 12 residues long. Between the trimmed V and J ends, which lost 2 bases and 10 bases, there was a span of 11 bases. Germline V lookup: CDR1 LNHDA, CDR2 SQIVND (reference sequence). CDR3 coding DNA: TGTGCCAGTAGTATAAAGGAGATAGGAGCTTTCTTT. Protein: CASSIKEIGAFF.

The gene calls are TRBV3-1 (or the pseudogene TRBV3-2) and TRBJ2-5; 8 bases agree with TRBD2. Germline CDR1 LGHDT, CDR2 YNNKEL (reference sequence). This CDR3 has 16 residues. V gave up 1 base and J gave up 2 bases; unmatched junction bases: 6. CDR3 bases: TGTGCCAGCAGCCAAGGTCGGCAGCGGGGGCAAGAGACCCAGTACTTC. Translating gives CASSQGRQRGQETQYF.

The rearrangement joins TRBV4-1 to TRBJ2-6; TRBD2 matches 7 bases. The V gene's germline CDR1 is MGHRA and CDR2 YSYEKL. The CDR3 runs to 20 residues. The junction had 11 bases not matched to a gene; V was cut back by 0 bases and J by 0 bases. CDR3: CASSQEERGLSSSGANVLTF. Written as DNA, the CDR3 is TGCGCCAGCAGCCAAGAAGAGCGGGGACTGTCGAGCTCTGGGGCCAACGTCCTGACTTTC.

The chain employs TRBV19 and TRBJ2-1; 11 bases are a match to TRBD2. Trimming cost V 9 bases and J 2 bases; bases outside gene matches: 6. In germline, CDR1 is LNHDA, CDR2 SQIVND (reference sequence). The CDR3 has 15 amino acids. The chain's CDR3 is CASTGTSGTYNEQFF. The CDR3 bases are TGTGCCAGCACAGGGACTAGCGGAACCTACAATGAGCAGTTCTTC.

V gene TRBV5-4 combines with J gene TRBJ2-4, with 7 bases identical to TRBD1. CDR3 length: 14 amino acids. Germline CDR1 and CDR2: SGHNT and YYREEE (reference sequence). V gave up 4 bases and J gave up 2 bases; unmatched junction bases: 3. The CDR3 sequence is CASSIQGTKNIQYF. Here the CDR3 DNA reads TGTGCCAGCAGCATACAGGGGACCAAAAACATTCAGTACTTC.

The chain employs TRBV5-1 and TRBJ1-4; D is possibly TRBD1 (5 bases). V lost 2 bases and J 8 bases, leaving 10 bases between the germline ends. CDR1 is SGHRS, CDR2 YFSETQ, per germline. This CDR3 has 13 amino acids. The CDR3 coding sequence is TGCGCCAGCAGCTTAGGGGTAGGAGAAAAACTGTTTTTT. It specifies CASSLGVGEKLFF.

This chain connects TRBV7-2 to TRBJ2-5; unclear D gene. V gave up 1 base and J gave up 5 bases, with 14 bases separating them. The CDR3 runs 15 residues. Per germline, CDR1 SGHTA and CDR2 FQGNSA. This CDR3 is CASSLDAAIGETQYF. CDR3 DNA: TGTGCCAGCAGCTTAGACGCGGCGATCGGGGAGACCCAGTACTTC.

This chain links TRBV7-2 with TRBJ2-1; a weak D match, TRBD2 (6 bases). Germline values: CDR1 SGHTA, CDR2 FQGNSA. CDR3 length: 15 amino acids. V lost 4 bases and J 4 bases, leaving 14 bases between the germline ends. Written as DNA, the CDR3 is TGTGCCAGCAGCTCTACCTCGGGAGTGTACAATGAGCAGTTCTTC. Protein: CASSSTSGVYNEQFF.

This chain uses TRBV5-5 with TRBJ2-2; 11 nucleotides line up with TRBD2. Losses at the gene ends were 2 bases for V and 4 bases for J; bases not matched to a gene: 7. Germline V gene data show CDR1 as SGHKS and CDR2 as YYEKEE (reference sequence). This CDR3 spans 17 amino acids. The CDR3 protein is CASSFTGTSGITGELFF. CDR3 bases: TGTGCCAGCAGCTTCACCGGGACTAGCGGAATCACCGGGGAGCTGTTTTTT.

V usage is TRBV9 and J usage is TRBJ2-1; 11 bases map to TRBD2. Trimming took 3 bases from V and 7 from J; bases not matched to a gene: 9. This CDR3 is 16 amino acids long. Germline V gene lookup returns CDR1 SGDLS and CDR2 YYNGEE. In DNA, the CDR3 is TGTGCCAGCAGCGCCGAACTAGCGGGAGTGGGGAATGAGCAGTTCTTC. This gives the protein CASSAELAGVGNEQFF.

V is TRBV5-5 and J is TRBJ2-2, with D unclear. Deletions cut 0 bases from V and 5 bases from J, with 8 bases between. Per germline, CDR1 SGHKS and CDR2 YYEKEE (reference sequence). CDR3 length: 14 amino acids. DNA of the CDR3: TGTGCCAGCAGCTTGGTTTTAAATACCGGGGAGCTGTTTTTT. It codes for CASSLVLNTGELFF.

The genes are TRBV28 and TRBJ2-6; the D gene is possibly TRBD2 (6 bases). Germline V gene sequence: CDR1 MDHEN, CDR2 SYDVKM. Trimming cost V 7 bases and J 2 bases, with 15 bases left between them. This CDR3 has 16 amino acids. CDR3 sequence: CASITTSGAGANVLTF. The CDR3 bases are TGTGCCAGCATTACTACTTCGGGGGCTGGGGCCAACGTCCTGACTTTC.

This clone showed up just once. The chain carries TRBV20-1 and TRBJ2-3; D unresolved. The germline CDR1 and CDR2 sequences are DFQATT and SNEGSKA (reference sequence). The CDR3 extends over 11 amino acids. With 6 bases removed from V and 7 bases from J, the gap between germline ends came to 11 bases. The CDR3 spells CSAQLLNTQYF. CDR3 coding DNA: TGCAGTGCCCAACTGTTAAATACGCAGTATTTT.

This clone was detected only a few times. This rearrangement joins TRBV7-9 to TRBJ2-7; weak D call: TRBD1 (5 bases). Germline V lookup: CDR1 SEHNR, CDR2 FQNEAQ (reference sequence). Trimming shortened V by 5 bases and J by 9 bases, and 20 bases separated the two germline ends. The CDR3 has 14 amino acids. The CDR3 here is CASSNTQGGRGQYF. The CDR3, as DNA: TGTGCCAGCAGCAATACTCAGGGTGGGCGCGGGCAGTACTTC.

CDR3 in amino acids: CSVGRSSYEQYF. The CDR3 nucleotides read TGCAGCGTTGGACGGAGCTCCTACGAGCAGTACTTC. The chain combines TRBV29-1 with TRBJ2-7, with D unclear. Per germline, CDR1 SQVTM and CDR2 ANQGSEA. The CDR3 runs to 12 residues. Trimming shortened V by 4 bases and J by 0 bases, and 7 bases separated the two germline ends.

CDR3 amino acids: CAWSLQGSGNTIYF. The DNA for the CDR3 is TGTGCCTGGAGTCTACAGGGCTCTGGAAACACCATATATTTT. V is TRBV30 and J is TRBJ1-3; weak D call: TRBD1 (6 bases). The CDR3 runs 14 residues. The germline V gene has CDR1 GTSNPN and CDR2 SVGIG (reference sequence). V lost 2 bases, J lost 0 bases, and 8 bases lay in between.

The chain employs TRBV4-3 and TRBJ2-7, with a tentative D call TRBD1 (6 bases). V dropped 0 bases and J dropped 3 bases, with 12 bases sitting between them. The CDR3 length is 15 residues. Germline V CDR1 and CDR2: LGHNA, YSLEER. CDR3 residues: CASSQERTGSYEQYF. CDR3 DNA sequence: TGCGCCAGCAGCCAAGAAAGAACAGGGAGCTACGAGCAGTACTTC.

The chain's CDR3 is CASSRTGGYGYTF. The CDR3 bases are TGTGCCAGCAGTAGAACAGGGGGCTATGGCTACACCTTC. The chain is built from TRBV6-2 or TRBV6-3 and TRBJ1-2; 8 nucleotides agree with TRBD1. Germline V lookup: CDR1 MNHEY, CDR2 SVGEGT. Losses at the gene ends were 5 bases for V and 4 bases for J; bases not matched to a gene: 3. The CDR3 consists of 13 residues.

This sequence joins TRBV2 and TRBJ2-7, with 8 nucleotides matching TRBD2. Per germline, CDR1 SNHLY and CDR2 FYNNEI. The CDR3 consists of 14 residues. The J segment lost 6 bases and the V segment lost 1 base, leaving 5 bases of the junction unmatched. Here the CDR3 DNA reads TGTGCCAGCAGTGAAGGGGGACTAGTGGGCGAGCAGTACTTC. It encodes CASSEGGLVGEQYF. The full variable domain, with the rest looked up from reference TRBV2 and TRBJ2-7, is EPEVTQTPSHQVTQMGQEVILRCVPISNHLYFYWYRQILGQKVEFLVSFYNNEISEKSEIFDDQFSVERPDGSNFTLKIRSTKLEDSAMYFCASSEGGLVGEQYFGPGTRLTVT.

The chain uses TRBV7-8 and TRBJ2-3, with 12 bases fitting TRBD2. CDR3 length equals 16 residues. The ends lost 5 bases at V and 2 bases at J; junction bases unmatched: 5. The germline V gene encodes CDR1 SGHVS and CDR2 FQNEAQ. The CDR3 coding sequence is TGTGCCAGCAGCACCAGGACTAGCGGGGTCACAGATACGCAGTATTTT. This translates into CASSTRTSGVTDTQYF.

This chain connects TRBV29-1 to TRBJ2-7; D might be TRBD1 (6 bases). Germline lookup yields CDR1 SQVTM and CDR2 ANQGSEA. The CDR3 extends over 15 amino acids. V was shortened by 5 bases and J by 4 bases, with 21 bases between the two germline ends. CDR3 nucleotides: TGCAGCGTTTCCGGTACCACAGGGAAGGTGTACGAGCAGTACTTC. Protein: CSVSGTTGKVYEQYF.

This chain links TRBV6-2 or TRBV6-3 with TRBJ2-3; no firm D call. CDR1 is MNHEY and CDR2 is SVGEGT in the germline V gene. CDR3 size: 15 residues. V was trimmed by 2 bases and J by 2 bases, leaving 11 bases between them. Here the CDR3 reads CASSYLEATTDTQYF. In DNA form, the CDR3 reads TGTGCCAGCAGTTACCTCGAGGCAACCACAGATACGCAGTATTTT.

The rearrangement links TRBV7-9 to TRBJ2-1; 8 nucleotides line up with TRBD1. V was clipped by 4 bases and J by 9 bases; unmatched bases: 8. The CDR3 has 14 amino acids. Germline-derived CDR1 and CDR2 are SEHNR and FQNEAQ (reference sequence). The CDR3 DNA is TGTGCCAGCAGCTCCGGACAGGGATTTGGTGAGCAGTTCTTC. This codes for CASSSGQGFGEQFF. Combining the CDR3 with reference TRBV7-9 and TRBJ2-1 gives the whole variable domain DTGVSQNPRHKITKRGQNVTFRCDPISEHNRLYWYRQTLGQGPEFLTYFQNEAQLEKSRLLSDRFSAERPKGSFSTLEIQRTEQGDSAMYLCASSSGQGFGEQFFGPGTRLTVL.